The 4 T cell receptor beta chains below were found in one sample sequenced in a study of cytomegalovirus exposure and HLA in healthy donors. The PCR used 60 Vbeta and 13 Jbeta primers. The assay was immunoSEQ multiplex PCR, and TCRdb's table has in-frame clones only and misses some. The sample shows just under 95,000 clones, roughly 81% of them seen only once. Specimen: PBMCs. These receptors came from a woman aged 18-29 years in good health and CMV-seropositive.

This chain's CDR3 is CASSVRLAGEITDTQYF. In nucleotides, the CDR3 is TGTGCCAGCAGCGTTCGACTAGCGGGAGAAATAACAGATACGCAGTATTTT. The chain uses TRBV9 and TRBJ2-3, with TRBD2 matching 12 bases. J was trimmed by 3 bases and V by 2 bases; bases with no gene match: 7. CDR1 SGDLS and CDR2 YYNGEE come from the germline V gene. CDR3 length: 17 amino acids.

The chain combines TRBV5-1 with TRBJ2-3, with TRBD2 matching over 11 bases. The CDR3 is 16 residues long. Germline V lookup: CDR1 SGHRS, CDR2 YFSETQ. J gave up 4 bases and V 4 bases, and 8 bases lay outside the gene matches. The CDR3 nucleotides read TGCGCCAGCAGCCAGGGACTAGCGGCGGGGTCAGATACGCAGTATTTT. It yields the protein CASSQGLAAGSDTQYF.

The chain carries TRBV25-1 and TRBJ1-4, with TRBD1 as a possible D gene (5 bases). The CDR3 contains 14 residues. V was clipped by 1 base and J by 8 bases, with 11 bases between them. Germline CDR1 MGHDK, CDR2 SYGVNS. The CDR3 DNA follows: TGTGCCAGCAGTGAATGGGGAGGGGACGAAAAACTGTTTTTT. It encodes CASSEWGGDEKLFF.

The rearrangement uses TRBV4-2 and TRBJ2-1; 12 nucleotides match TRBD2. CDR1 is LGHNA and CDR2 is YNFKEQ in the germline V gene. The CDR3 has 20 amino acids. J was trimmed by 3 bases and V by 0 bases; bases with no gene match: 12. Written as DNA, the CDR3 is TGTGCCAGCAGCCAAGATGGGCTAGCGGGAGGGGGGCTTAACTACAATGAGCAGTTCTTC. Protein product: CASSQDGLAGGGLNYNEQFF.